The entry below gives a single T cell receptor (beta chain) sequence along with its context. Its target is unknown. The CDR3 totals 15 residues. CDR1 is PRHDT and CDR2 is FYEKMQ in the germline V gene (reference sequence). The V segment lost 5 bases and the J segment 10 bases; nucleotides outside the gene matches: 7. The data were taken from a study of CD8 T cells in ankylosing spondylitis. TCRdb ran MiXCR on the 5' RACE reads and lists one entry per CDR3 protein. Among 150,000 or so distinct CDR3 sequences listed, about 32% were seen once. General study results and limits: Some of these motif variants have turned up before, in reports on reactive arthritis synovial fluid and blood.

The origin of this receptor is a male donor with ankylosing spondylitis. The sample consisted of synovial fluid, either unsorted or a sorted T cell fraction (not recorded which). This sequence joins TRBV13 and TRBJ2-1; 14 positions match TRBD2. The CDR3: CASSTGTSGRKEQFF. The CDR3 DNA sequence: TGTGCCAGCAGCACCGGGACTAGCGGGAGAAAGGAGCAGTTCTTC. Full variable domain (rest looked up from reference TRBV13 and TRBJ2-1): AAGVIQSPRHLIKEKRETATLKCYPIPRHDTVYWYQQGPGQDPQFLISFYEKMQSDKGSIPDRFSAQQFSDYHSELNMSSLELGDSALYFCASSTGTSGRKEQFFGPGTRLTVL.